Listed here is a single TCR beta chain. A few counts support this clonotype. This receptor's antigen is unknown. Base qualities are not provided; no much larger clone lies one nucleotide away. The CDR1 and CDR2 encoded by the germline V gene are MNHEY and SVGAGI. V trim: 2 bases; J trim: 10 bases; unmatched bases: 10. The CDR3 measures 14 amino acids from cysteine to phenylalanine. The entry retains the CDR3 DNA only, 42 bases that are in frame from base 1. Reads for this sample came from an Illumina HiSeq 2500. Quantitative 5'-RACE with molecular barcodes was used to prepare TCR beta libraries. From the authors' description of their analysis: To identify disease-linked TCR variants, a new computational method was used, one built on a probabilistic model of VDJ rearrangement. TCRdb ran its own pipeline on the public reads, namely fastp trimming at Q25 and MiXCR clone calling, and kept in-frame beta chains. One record per CDR3 amino acid sequence lists the most common genes and DNA. TCRdb's processing, not the study's, gives the V and J calls here. The sample records a few hundred thousand distinct CDR3 sequences, about a fifth of which are singletons. Of the sample, about 16% falls within the top ten clones.

This sample was taken from a study of CD8 T cells in ankylosing spondylitis (dated by TCRdb to about 2017). Describing the broader study: The study set out to find disease-linked TCR variants by profiling T cell receptor beta repertoires in ankylosing spondylitis patients and healthy donors. The full study cohort comprised 25 ankylosing spondylitis patients and over 95 healthy donors. Peripheral blood was sampled, and synovial fluid was also collected from ankylosing spondylitis patients.

Results the study describes overall, beyond this receptor: A CD8+ phenotype was shown by the disease-linked clones, which were found at relatively low frequencies in peripheral blood. According to the report, matched synovial fluid samples from ankylosing spondylitis patients were significantly enriched for the disease-linked clones. Some motif variants had previously been reported in the synovial fluid and blood of reactive arthritis patients, which suggests shared mechanisms of disease initiation. A TCR beta motif of fewer than 10 highly homologous amino acid variants appeared characteristic of blood from ankylosing spondylitis patients.

The sequence was collected from a male donor with ankylosing spondylitis. In this chain, TRBV6-5 is recombined with TRBJ2-7; a stretch of 8 junction bases matches TRBD2. Material for sequencing was blood, either unsorted or a sorted T cell fraction (not recorded which). The bases read TGTGCCAGCAGTTACATATCGAGCGGGAGACAACAGTACTTC. Its coded protein is CASSYISSGRQQYF.